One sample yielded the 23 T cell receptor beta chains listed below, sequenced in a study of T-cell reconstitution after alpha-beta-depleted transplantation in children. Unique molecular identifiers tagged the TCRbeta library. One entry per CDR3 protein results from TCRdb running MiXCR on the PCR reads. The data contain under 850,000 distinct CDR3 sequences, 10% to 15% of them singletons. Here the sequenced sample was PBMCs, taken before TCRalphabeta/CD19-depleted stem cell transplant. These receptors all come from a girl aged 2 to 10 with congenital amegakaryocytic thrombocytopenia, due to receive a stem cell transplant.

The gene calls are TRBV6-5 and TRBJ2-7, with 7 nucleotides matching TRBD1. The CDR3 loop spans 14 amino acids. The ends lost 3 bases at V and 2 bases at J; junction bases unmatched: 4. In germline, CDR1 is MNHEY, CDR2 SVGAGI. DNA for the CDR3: TGTGCCAGCAGTTATCGGACAGGTCCCTACGAGCAGTACTTC. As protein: CASSYRTGPYEQYF.

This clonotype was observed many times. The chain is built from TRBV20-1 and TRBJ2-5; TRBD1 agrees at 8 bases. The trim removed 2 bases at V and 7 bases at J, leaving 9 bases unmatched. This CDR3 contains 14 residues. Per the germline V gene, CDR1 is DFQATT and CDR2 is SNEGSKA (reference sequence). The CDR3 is CSARTGTGSWTQYF. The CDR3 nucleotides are TGCAGTGCTAGAACCGGGACAGGTTCATGGACCCAGTACTTC.

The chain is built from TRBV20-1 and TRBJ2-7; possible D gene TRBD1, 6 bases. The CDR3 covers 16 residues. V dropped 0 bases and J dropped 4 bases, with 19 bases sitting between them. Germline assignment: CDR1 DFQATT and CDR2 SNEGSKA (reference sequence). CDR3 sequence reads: CSARDWRAGDVYEQYF. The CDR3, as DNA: TGCAGTGCTAGAGACTGGCGGGCAGGGGACGTTTACGAGCAGTACTTC.

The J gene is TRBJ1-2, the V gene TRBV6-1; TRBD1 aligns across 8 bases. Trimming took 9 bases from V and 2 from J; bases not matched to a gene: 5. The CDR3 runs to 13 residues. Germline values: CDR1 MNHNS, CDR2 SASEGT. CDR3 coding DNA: TGTGCCAGTACCCGACAGGGGAACTATGGCTACACCTTC. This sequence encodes CASTRQGNYGYTF.

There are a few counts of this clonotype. The CDR3 DNA sequence: TGTGCCAGCAGTGAAGGGGGGAGTGTGCCCCAGCATTTT. Its protein is CASSEGGSVPQHF. This chain joins TRBV2 and TRBJ1-5; D is perhaps TRBD1 (5 bases). Germline V gene sequence: CDR1 SNHLY, CDR2 FYNNEI. Trimming cost V 1 base and J 9 bases, with 10 bases left between them. The CDR3 has 13 amino acids.

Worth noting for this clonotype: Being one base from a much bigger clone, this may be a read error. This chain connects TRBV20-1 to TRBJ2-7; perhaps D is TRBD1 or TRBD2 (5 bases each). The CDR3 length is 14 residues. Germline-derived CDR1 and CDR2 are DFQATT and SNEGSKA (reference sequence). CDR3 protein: CSAIISSGRDEQNF. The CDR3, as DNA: TGCAGTGCTATAATTTCGAGCGGTCGGGACGAGCAGAACTTC.

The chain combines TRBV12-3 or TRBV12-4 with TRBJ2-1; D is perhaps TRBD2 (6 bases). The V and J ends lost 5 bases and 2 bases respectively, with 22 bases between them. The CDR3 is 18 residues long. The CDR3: CASSLMGMGTLAYNEQFF. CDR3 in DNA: TGTGCCAGCAGTCTTATGGGGATGGGGACTCTCGCCTACAATGAGCAGTTCTTC.

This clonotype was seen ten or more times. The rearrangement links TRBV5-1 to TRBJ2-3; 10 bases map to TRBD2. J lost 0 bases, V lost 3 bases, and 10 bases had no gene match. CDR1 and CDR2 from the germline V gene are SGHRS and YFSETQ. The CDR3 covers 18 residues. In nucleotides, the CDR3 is TGCGCCAGCAGCTCAACTAGCGGGACGGAAACTAGCACAGATACGCAGTATTTT. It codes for CASSSTSGTETSTDTQYF.

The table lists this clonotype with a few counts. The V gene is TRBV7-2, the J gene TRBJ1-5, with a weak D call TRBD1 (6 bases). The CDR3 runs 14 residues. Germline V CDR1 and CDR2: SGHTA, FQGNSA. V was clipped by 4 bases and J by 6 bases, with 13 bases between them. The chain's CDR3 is CASSSTGLSQPQHF. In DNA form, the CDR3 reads TGTGCCAGCAGCTCAACAGGGTTGTCTCAGCCCCAGCATTTT.

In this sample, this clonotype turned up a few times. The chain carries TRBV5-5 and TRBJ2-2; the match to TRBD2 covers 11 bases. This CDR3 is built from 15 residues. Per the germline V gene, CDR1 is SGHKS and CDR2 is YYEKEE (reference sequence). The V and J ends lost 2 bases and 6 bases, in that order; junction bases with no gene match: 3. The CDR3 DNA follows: TGTGCCAGCAGCTTCGCGGGACTAGCGGCCGGGGAGCTGTTTTTT. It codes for CASSFAGLAAGELFF.

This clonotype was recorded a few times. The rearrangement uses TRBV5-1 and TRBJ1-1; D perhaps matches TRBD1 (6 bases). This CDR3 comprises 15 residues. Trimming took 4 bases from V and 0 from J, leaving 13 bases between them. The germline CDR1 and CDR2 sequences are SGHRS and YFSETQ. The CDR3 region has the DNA TGCGCCAGCAGCCACCAACAGGGTATGAACACTGAAGCTTTCTTT. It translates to CASSHQQGMNTEAFF.

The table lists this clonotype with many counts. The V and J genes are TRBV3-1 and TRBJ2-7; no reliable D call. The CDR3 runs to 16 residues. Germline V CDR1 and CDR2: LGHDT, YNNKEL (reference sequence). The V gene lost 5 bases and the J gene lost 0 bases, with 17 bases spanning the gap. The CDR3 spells CASSSRHLASSYEQYF. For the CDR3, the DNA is TGTGCCAGCAGCTCCCGACATTTGGCAAGCTCCTACGAGCAGTACTTC.

The CDR3: CASSLLGRYEQFF. The CDR3 DNA reads TGTGCCAGCAGTTTATTGGGGCGATATGAGCAGTTCTTC. The rearrangement links TRBV27 to TRBJ2-1; TRBD1 might be the D (5 bases). CDR1 MNHEY and CDR2 SMNVEV come from the germline V gene (reference sequence). Trimming stripped 1 base from V and 8 bases from J, with 9 bases between. CDR3 length equals 13 residues.

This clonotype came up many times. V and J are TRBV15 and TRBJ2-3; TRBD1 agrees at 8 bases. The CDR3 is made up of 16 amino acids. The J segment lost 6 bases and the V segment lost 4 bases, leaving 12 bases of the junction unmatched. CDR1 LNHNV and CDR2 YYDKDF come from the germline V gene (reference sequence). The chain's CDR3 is CATSKLGETGADTQYF. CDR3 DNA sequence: TGTGCCACCAGCAAATTGGGGGAGACAGGGGCCGATACGCAGTATTTT.

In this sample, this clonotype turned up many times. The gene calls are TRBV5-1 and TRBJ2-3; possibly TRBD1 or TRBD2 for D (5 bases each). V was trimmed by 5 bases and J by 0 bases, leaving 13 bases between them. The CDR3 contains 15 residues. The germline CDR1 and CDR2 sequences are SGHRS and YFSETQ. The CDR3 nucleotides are TGCGCCAGCAGGTCGGGGACCTCTAGCACAGATACGCAGTATTTT. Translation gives CASRSGTSSTDTQYF.

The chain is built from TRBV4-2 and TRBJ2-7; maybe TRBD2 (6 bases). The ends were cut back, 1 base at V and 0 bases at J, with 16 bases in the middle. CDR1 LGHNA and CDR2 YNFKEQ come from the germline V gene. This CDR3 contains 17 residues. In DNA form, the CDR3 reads TGTGCCAGCAGCCAAGTCTCGGGGACTCCGTACTCCTACGAGCAGTACTTC. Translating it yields CASSQVSGTPYSYEQYF.

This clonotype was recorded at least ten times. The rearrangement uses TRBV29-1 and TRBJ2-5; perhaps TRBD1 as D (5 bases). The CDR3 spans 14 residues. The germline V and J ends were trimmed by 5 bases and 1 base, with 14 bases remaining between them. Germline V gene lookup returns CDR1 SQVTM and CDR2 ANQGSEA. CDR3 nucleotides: TGCAGCGTTCAGGACACCACCCCCCAAGAGACCCAGTACTTC. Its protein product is CSVQDTTPQETQYF.

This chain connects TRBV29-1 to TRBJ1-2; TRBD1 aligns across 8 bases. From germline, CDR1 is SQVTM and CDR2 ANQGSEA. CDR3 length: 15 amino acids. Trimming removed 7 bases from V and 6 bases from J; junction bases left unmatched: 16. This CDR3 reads CSAGQGGTAGDGYTF. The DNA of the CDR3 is TGCAGCGCCGGACAGGGTGGGACGGCTGGGGATGGCTACACCTTC.

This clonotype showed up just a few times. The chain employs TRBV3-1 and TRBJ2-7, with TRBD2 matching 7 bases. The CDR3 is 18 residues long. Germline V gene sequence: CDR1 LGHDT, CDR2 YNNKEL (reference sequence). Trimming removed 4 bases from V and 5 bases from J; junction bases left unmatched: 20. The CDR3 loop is CASSRLSSGDAPLDEQYF. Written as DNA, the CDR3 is TGTGCCAGCAGCCGACTCTCGAGCGGGGACGCTCCCTTGGACGAGCAGTACTTC.

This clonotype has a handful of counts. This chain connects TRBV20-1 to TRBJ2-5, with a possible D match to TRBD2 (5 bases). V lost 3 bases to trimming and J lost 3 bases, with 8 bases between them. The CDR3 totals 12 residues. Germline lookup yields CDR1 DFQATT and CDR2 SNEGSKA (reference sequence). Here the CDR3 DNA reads TGCAGTGCTAGTGAGGGCGAAGAGACCCAGTACTTC. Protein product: CSASEGEETQYF.

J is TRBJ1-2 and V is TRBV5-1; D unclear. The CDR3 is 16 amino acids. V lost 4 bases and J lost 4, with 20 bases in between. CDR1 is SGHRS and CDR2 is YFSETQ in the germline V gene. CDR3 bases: TGCGCCAGCAGCCCCCCGGGGTCCGAGAAGACCTATGGCTACACCTTC. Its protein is CASSPPGSEKTYGYTF.

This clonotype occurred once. Written as DNA, the CDR3 is TGTGCCAGCAGTTACTGGGGAGGCGGGAGGCCCTACAATGAGCAGTTCTTC. Protein sequence: CASSYWGGGRPYNEQFF. The chain joins TRBV6-2 or TRBV6-3 to TRBJ2-1, with 8 nucleotides matching TRBD2. This CDR3 spans 17 amino acids. The junction had 7 bases not matched to a gene; V was cut back by 1 base and J by 2 bases. CDR1 MNHEY and CDR2 SVGEGT come from the germline V gene.

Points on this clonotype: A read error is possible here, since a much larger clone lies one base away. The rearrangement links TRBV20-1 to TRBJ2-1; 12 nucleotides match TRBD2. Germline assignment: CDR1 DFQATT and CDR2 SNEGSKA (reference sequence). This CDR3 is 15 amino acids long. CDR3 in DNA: TGCAGTGCTAGAACCCTAGCGGGAGGGTACAATGAGAAGTTCTTC. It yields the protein CSARTLAGGYNEKFF.